These 5 T cell receptor beta chains share one sample of origin, sequenced in a study of a mutant IDH1 vaccine in newly diagnosed glioma. Profiling relied on immunoSEQ multiplex PCR, and the TCRdb table lists in-frame clones only, not all of them. The repertoire includes about 94,000 clones, roughly 91% of them detected once, and over 0.6% sits in the top ten. This sample's time point: week 47, end of study. Doses comprised 300 ug of mutant IDH1 20-mer peptide each, plus topical imiquimod. No antigen has been assigned to these receptors. The specimen was PBMCs, collected from a glioma patient whose treatment included an IDH1 peptide vaccine. These receptors all come from a woman in her forties or fifties with glioma.

The J gene is TRBJ2-2, the V gene TRBV28; D gene uncertain. Germline CDR1 reads MDHEN; CDR2 reads SYDVKM. V lost 9 bases, J lost 4 bases, and 12 bases lay in between. The CDR3 sequence is 13 residues long. CDR3 nucleotide sequence: TGTGCCAGTTCCCCCGAGCTCACCGGGGAGCTGTTTTTT. Its translation is CASSPELTGELFF.

The V call is TRBV25-1, the J call TRBJ2-7; a weak D match, TRBD1 (5 bases). CDR1 is MGHDK, CDR2 SYGVNS, per germline. The CDR3 is made up of 15 amino acids. The V gene lost 1 base and the J gene lost 0 bases, with 10 bases spanning the gap. The CDR3 loop reads CASSEWGRSSYEQYF. The CDR3 DNA is TGTGCCAGCAGTGAATGGGGCAGGAGCTCCTACGAGCAGTACTTC.

The chain recombines TRBV7-3 with TRBJ2-5; 10 nucleotides agree with TRBD1. Germline lookup yields CDR1 SGHTA and CDR2 FQGTGA. The junction had 6 bases not matched to a gene; V was cut back by 3 bases and J by 5 bases. This CDR3 contains 15 residues. In nucleotides, the CDR3 is TGTGCCAGCAGCTTGGTGACAGGGGGCGGGGAGACCCAGTACTTC. Protein: CASSLVTGGGETQYF.

The chain links TRBV28 to TRBJ1-5, with D possibly TRBD1 on 6 matching bases. This CDR3 comprises 15 residues. Germline lookup yields CDR1 MDHEN and CDR2 SYDVKM. The V and J ends lost 3 bases and 4 bases respectively, with 13 bases between them. CDR3 residues: CASSFQDRPNQPQHF. CDR3 nucleotides: TGTGCCAGCAGTTTCCAGGACAGACCTAATCAGCCCCAGCATTTT.

This clone is a singleton in its sample. The chain couples TRBV10-3 to TRBJ2-7; 8 bases line up with TRBD2. The V segment lost 2 bases and the J segment 4 bases; nucleotides outside the gene matches: 7. Germline CDR1 is ENHRY and CDR2 is SYGVKD. The CDR3 is 15 residues long. The CDR3 sequence is CAISEDERGTYEQYF. For the CDR3, the DNA is TGTGCCATCAGTGAGGACGAGCGGGGGACTTACGAGCAGTACTTC.